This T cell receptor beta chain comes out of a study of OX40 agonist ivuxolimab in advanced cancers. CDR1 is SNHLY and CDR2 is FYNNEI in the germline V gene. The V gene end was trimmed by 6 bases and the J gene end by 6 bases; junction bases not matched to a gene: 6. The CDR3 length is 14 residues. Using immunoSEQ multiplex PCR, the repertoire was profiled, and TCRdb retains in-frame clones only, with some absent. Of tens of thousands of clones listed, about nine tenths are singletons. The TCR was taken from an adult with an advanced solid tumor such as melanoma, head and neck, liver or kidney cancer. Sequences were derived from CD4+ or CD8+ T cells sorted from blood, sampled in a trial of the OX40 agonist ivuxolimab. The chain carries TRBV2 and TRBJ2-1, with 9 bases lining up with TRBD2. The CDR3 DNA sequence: TGTGCCAGCAGAAACAGCGGGAGGAGCAATGAGCAGTTCTTC. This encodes CASRNSGRSNEQFF.